The TCR beta chain described here comes from a study of T-cell memory formation after mild COVID-19. On the study more broadly: The study found TCR clusters largely donor specific.

V trimming: 6 bases; J trimming: 5 bases; junction bases outside the gene matches: 5. This CDR3 comprises 13 residues. Germline V gene sequence: CDR1 SNHLY, CDR2 FYNNEI. TCRdb reanalysed the 5' RACE reads using MiXCR and keeps one entry per CDR3 protein. The data contain around 320,000 distinct CDR3 sequences, around an eighth of them singletons. The chain links TRBV2 to TRBJ1-1, with 8 bases lining up with TRBD1. Source material: PBMCs or a T cell subset sorted from them (not recorded which). The sequence derives from a man younger than 30 who had mild COVID-19 (a few samples of this study predate the infection). Cell type and time point are not known. The CDR3 region is CASRKQGDTEAFF. In DNA form, the CDR3 reads TGTGCCAGCAGAAAACAGGGGGATACTGAAGCTTTCTTT.